This paragraph reports one T cell receptor (beta chain). What it recognizes is unknown. V was cut by 2 bases and J by 0 bases, with 11 bases left in between. Germline V gene data show CDR1 as SGHTA and CDR2 as FQGNSA. This CDR3 spans 15 amino acids. This specimen comes from a study of beta chain features in type 1 diabetes. Study findings and constraints: Type 1 diabetes patients had VDJ junctions that carried fewer insertions and more deletions. Possibly, sequencing cDNA over-represented cells that had high TCR expression levels. Patients showed naive, central memory and Treg TCRB repertoires that appeared more similar than those of healthy donors. Significant though moderate, a shortening of TCRB CDR3s appeared in all four CD4+ subsets of Type 1 diabetes patients.

Isolated RNA was reverse transcribed in full, so expressed TCRB transcripts were sequenced. Deep immunoSEQ sequencing covered naive, central memory and regulatory T cell samples. The protocol was immunoSEQ multiplex PCR, while the TCRdb copy is restricted to in-frame clones and leaves out a portion. The sample contains 640,000 or so clones, roughly 13% of which appear only once. The chain combines TRBV7-2 with TRBJ2-7; D might be TRBD1 (6 bases). The sequence was obtained from a man younger than 35 with type 1 diabetes. Input material: naive CD4+ T cells from blood. In DNA, the CDR3 is TGTGCCAGCAGCTTAAGGGCAGGGGCCTCCTACGAGCAGTACTTC. Translation: CASSLRAGASYEQYF.